These 14 T cell receptor beta chains were sequenced from one sample in a study of T cell repertoires in cytomegalovirus infection. MiXCR, run by TCRdb on the reads, gives a single entry per CDR3 protein. The data contain about 530,000 distinct CDR3 sequences, around 27% of them singletons. The sequencing input was PBMCs. These receptors all stem from a human donor in good health (CMV status not recorded). Some clones in this sample may be carry-over from other donors' samples.

The rearrangement links TRBV4-3 to TRBJ1-5; D is unclear. Per the germline V gene, CDR1 is LGHNA and CDR2 is YSLEER. Between the trimmed V and J ends, which lost 2 bases and 12 bases, there was a span of 14 bases. This CDR3 contains 13 residues. CDR3 in amino acids: CASSQSIPGRQHF. The CDR3 DNA follows: TGCGCCAGCAGCCAAAGTATTCCGGGCCGCCAGCATTTT.

The chain couples TRBV6-5 to TRBJ2-7; 15 positions match TRBD2. This CDR3 contains 18 residues. CDR1 is MNHEY and CDR2 is SVGAGI in the germline V gene. The V and J ends lost 5 bases and 2 bases, in that order; junction bases with no gene match: 10. The CDR3 spells CASSQSGLAGGTTYEQYF. The CDR3 DNA follows: TGTGCCAGCAGTCAAAGCGGACTAGCGGGAGGGACGACCTACGAGCAGTACTTC.

Many counts were recorded for this clonotype. This chain connects TRBV7-2 to TRBJ2-3; D is perhaps TRBD2 (5 bases). The ends were cut back, 2 bases at V and 8 bases at J, with 11 bases in the middle. There are 13 residues in the CDR3. Germline V CDR1 and CDR2: SGHTA, FQGNSA. The CDR3: CASSLRERITQYF. The CDR3 DNA follows: TGTGCCAGCAGCTTAAGGGAGCGCATTACGCAGTATTTT.

This chain's CDR3 is CASSPTGTDTIYF. The CDR3 bases are TGTGCCAGCAGTCCTACAGGGACGGACACCATATATTTT. V gene TRBV6-6 combines with J gene TRBJ1-3; D possibly corresponds to TRBD1 (6 bases). Per germline, CDR1 MNHNY and CDR2 SVGAGI (reference sequence). V was trimmed by 5 bases and J by 8 bases, leaving 13 bases between them. CDR3 length equals 13 residues.

The CDR3 nucleotides read TGCGCCAGCAGCCAAGTTGGTCACAGGGGCAATGAGCAGTTCTTC. Its protein product is CASSQVGHRGNEQFF. V gene TRBV4-3 combines with J gene TRBJ2-1; TRBD1 aligns across 7 bases. The junction had 6 bases not matched to a gene; V was cut back by 1 base and J by 6 bases. This CDR3 spans 15 amino acids. Per germline, CDR1 LGHNA and CDR2 YSLEER.

Only a few counts were recorded for this clonotype. The gene calls are TRBV2 and TRBJ2-1; possibly TRBD1 for D (6 bases). The CDR3 length is 13 residues. Germline assignment: CDR1 SNHLY and CDR2 FYNNEI. Trimming shortened V by 9 bases and J by 0 bases, and 9 bases separated the two germline ends. CDR3 amino acids: CARTGSSYNEQFF. The CDR3 DNA follows: TGTGCCAGAACAGGGAGCTCCTACAATGAGCAGTTCTTC.

The gene calls are TRBV6-1 and TRBJ1-5, with 9 positions matching TRBD1. V trimming: 6 bases; J trimming: 0 bases; junction bases outside the gene matches: 6. Germline CDR1 and CDR2: MNHNS and SASEGT. This CDR3 spans 16 amino acids. CDR3: CASREGTGHSNQPQHF. Here the CDR3 DNA reads TGTGCCAGCAGGGAGGGGACAGGGCATAGCAATCAGCCCCAGCATTTT.

In regard to this clonotype: This may arise from a read error, as a much more abundant clone is one base away. This chain uses TRBV7-2 with TRBJ2-3; 12 positions agree with TRBD2. Germline V gene data show CDR1 as SGHTA and CDR2 as FQGNSA. Trimming at V came to 6 bases and at J to 0 bases, leaving 4 bases not matched to a gene. CDR3 length equals 16 residues. This CDR3 reads CASRPGTSGSTDTQYF. In DNA, the CDR3 is TGTGCCAGCAGACCCGGGACTAGCGGGAGCACAGATACGCAGTATTTT.

J is TRBJ2-1 and V is TRBV6-2 or TRBV6-3; 9 nucleotides match TRBD2. Germline V gene lookup returns CDR1 MNHEY and CDR2 SVGEGT. The CDR3 extends over 14 amino acids. Trimming at V came to 7 bases and at J to 9 bases, leaving 10 bases not matched to a gene. The CDR3, as DNA: TGTGCCAGCACCCGGGGGACTAGCTTCGTTGAGCAGTTCTTC. Translation: CASTRGTSFVEQFF.

This clonotype was seen a handful of times. The chain is built from TRBV6-6 and TRBJ2-1; 8 bases agree with TRBD2. CDR3 length: 15 residues. With 2 bases clipped from V and 7 bases from J, the junction kept 7 bases outside the gene matches. Germline-derived CDR1 and CDR2 are MNHNY and SVGAGI (reference sequence). The CDR3 is CASSYGAGGVNEQFF. Written as DNA, the CDR3 is TGTGCCAGCAGTTACGGCGCGGGAGGTGTTAATGAGCAGTTCTTC.

The chain carries TRBV6-5 and TRBJ2-2; TRBD2 aligns across 8 bases. The J segment lost 4 bases and the V segment lost 2 bases, leaving 3 bases of the junction unmatched. The V gene's germline CDR1 is MNHEY and CDR2 SVGAGI. There are 15 residues in the CDR3. The CDR3 reads CASSYVSGTTGELFF. The DNA for the CDR3 is TGTGCCAGCAGTTACGTTAGCGGGACCACCGGGGAGCTGTTTTTT.

The gene calls are TRBV4-2 and TRBJ1-1, with no clear D. V was trimmed by 0 bases and J by 7 bases, leaving 6 bases between them. This CDR3 has 12 amino acids. The germline gives CDR1 LGHNA, CDR2 YNFKEQ. CDR3 amino acids: CASSQDLDEAFF. The CDR3 DNA is TGTGCCAGCAGCCAAGATCTGGATGAAGCTTTCTTT.

This clonotype was found a few times. The rearrangement uses TRBV7-3 and TRBJ2-1; D perhaps matches TRBD2 (6 bases). V lost 6 bases and J lost 7, with 10 bases in between. The CDR3 has 12 residues. Germline V lookup: CDR1 SGHTA, CDR2 FQGTGA. DNA of the CDR3: TGTGCCAGCAGTTCGGAGGGTAATGAGCAGTTCTTC. Translating gives CASSSEGNEQFF. Full variable domain (outside the CDR3, taken from reference TRBV7-3 and TRBJ2-1): GAGVSQTPSNKVTEKGKYVELRCDPISGHTALYWYRQSLGQGPEFLIYFQGTGAADDSGLPNDRFFAVRPEGSVSTLKIQRTERGDSAVYLCASSSEGNEQFFGPGTRLTVL.

This clonotype showed up just a few times. V usage is TRBV7-9 and J usage is TRBJ1-4; maybe TRBD1 (5 bases). The CDR3 extends over 16 amino acids. Looked up from germline, CDR1 is SEHNR and CDR2 is FQNEAQ (reference sequence). V was shortened by 7 bases and J by 0 bases, with 15 bases between the two germline ends. The CDR3 sequence is CASISKGFATNEKLFF. The CDR3 bases are TGTGCCAGCATAAGCAAGGGGTTTGCAACTAATGAAAAACTGTTTTTT.